The 28 T cell receptor beta chains below come from one sample, sequenced in a study of post-analysis software for immune sequencing data. Sequencing libraries made from TCR beta cDNA carried unique molecular identifiers. MiXCR, run by TCRdb on the PCR reads, gives a single entry per CDR3 protein. Seen here are roughly 650,000 distinct CDR3 sequences, approximately 60% observed once, and the top ten hold about 11%. No antigen has been assigned to these receptors. Study-level findings and limits: TRBV segments more frequent in patients than in controls numbered roughly 5 and included TRBV5-6, TRBV5-1 and TRBV20-1.

The source material was blood. The receptor source for this set is a girl aged 2 to 9 with multiple sclerosis.

The rearrangement links TRBV12-3 or TRBV12-4 to TRBJ1-2; weak D call: TRBD1 (5 bases). The length of the CDR3 is 14 residues. V lost 1 base and J 4 bases, leaving 10 bases between the germline ends. The CDR3 spells CASSLGGLTYGYTF. CDR3 bases: TGTGCCAGCAGTTTAGGGGGCCTCACCTATGGCTACACCTTC.

This clonotype appeared a few times. CDR3 region: CASGGVDFHEQFF. CDR3 DNA sequence: TGTGCCAGCGGAGGTGTGGATTTCCATGAGCAGTTCTTC. V is TRBV6-5 and J is TRBJ2-1; TRBD2 might be the D (5 bases). Germline CDR1 MNHEY, CDR2 SVGAGI. This CDR3 has 13 amino acids. V was trimmed by 8 bases and J by 8 bases, leaving 16 bases between them.

The J gene is TRBJ2-5, the V gene TRBV9, with D maybe TRBD1 (5 bases). The CDR3 is made up of 14 amino acids. The germline gives CDR1 SGDLS, CDR2 YYNGEE. V lost 0 bases and J lost 0, with 6 bases in between. DNA of the CDR3: TGTGCCAGCAGCGTAGGACAGTACCAAGAGACCCAGTACTTC. Translated, it gives CASSVGQYQETQYF.

The chain joins TRBV7-3 to TRBJ2-1, with a possible D match to TRBD2 (6 bases). CDR3 length equals 17 residues. With 0 bases removed from V and 6 bases from J, the gap between germline ends came to 18 bases. CDR1 is SGHTA and CDR2 is FQGTGA in the germline V gene. Here the CDR3 reads CASSLTGDGSLVNEQFF. The CDR3 DNA follows: TGTGCCAGCAGCTTAACGGGGGACGGGAGTCTGGTCAATGAGCAGTTCTTC.

This chain links TRBV29-1 with TRBJ2-6, with D tentatively TRBD2 (5 bases). CDR1 is SQVTM and CDR2 is ANQGSEA in the germline V gene. The CDR3 extends over 17 amino acids. Trimming shortened V by 6 bases and J by 0 bases, and 18 bases separated the two germline ends. The CDR3 coding sequence is TGCAGCGTGGCACCAACGGTAGGACTCTCTGGGGCCAACGTCCTGACTTTC. Encoded protein: CSVAPTVGLSGANVLTF.

The chain has TRBV12-3 or TRBV12-4 and TRBJ2-1; 10 nucleotides match TRBD2. V lost 3 bases and J lost 9; bases outside the gene matches: 5. CDR3 size: 14 residues. CDR3 DNA: TGTGCCAGCAGTTTTAGCGGGAGGAATCCTGAGCAGTTCTTC. Amino acid sequence: CASSFSGRNPEQFF.

The V gene is TRBV24-1, the J gene TRBJ2-1; D possibly uses TRBD1 or TRBD2 (5 bases each). This CDR3 has 13 amino acids. CDR1 KGHDR and CDR2 SFDVKD come from the germline V gene. V lost 2 bases and J lost 8, with 9 bases in between. CDR3 loop: CATSDYGTDEQFF. CDR3 sequence (DNA): TGTGCCACCAGTGATTATGGGACGGATGAGCAGTTCTTC.

In its sample, this clonotype was seen a few times. V gene TRBV6-4 combines with J gene TRBJ2-1; 15 nucleotides match TRBD2. The germline gives CDR1 MRHNA, CDR2 SNTAGT. This CDR3 has 18 residues. With 4 bases clipped from V and 2 bases from J, the junction kept 6 bases outside the gene matches. The CDR3 nucleotides are TGTGCCAGCAGTGCCGGGACTAGCGGGGGGAAGGCCTACAATGAGCAGTTCTTC. It yields the protein CASSAGTSGGKAYNEQFF.

This clonotype was seen a single time. This chain uses TRBV6-5 with TRBJ2-1, with D tentatively TRBD1 (6 bases). Trimming took 6 bases from V and 0 from J, leaving 15 bases between them. There are 16 residues in the CDR3. Looked up from germline, CDR1 is MNHEY and CDR2 is SVGAGI. The CDR3 DNA reads as TGTGCCAGCAGGACGGACAGCCTGAGCTCCTACAATGAGCAGTTCTTC. Amino acids: CASRTDSLSSYNEQFF.

This clonotype was counted ten times or more. This sequence joins TRBV20-1 and TRBJ2-5; D might be TRBD1 (6 bases). The ends were cut back, 1 base at V and 2 bases at J, with 14 bases in the middle. The CDR3 sequence is 15 residues long. Germline assignment: CDR1 DFQATT and CDR2 SNEGSKA (reference sequence). The DNA for the CDR3 is TGCAGTGCTAGAGTCGTACCAGGGGTTCAAGAGACCCAGTACTTC. Translating it yields CSARVVPGVQETQYF.

This clonotype came up many times. The chain uses TRBV5-1 and TRBJ2-7; D might be TRBD1 (5 bases). CDR3 length: 12 amino acids. The V end lost 3 bases, the J end lost 7 bases, and 11 bases lay between the germline ends. In germline, CDR1 is SGHRS, CDR2 YFSETQ. CDR3: CASSYSGREQYF. CDR3 DNA: TGCGCCAGCAGCTATTCAGGGCGGGAGCAGTACTTC.

The chain combines TRBV20-1 with TRBJ2-7; D perhaps matches TRBD1 (6 bases). Germline V gene lookup returns CDR1 DFQATT and CDR2 SNEGSKA (reference sequence). V was trimmed by 2 bases and J by 2 bases, leaving 16 bases between them. CDR3 length: 15 amino acids. The CDR3 spells CSARSSGQGPYEQYF. The CDR3 nucleotides read TGCAGTGCTAGATCTTCGGGTCAGGGGCCCTACGAGCAGTACTTC.

The genes are TRBV12-3 or TRBV12-4 and TRBJ1-5; D is unclear. The CDR3 consists of 12 residues. Trimming shortened V by 6 bases and J by 0 bases, and 3 bases separated the two germline ends. CDR3 residues: CASSDSNQPQHF. CDR3 coding DNA: TGTGCCAGCAGCGATAGCAATCAGCCCCAGCATTTT.

The rearrangement joins TRBV28 to TRBJ2-3; 7 nucleotides align to TRBD1. There are 14 residues in the CDR3. The germline gives CDR1 MDHEN, CDR2 SYDVKM. With 7 bases clipped from V and 1 base from J, the junction kept 5 bases outside the gene matches. In DNA form, the CDR3 reads TGTGCCAGCAACCGGGACAGACGCACAGATACGCAGTATTTT. It encodes CASNRDRRTDTQYF.

V is TRBV7-8 and J is TRBJ2-3; tentative D call: TRBD1 (5 bases). V dropped 6 bases and J dropped 6 bases, with 16 bases sitting between them. CDR1 is SGHVS, CDR2 FQNEAQ, per germline. The CDR3 is 14 amino acids. CDR3: CASRQRTRPDTQYF. The CDR3 region has the DNA TGTGCCAGCAGACAAAGGACAAGGCCCGATACGCAGTATTTT.

In regard to this clonotype: A junction boundary mismatches the germline segment, possibly from a read error. The chain uses TRBV25-1 and TRBJ1-2; unclear D gene. CDR1 and CDR2 from the germline V gene are MGHDK and SYGVNS. The CDR3 is 14 amino acids. The CDR3 sequence: CVSSALFANYGYTF. The CDR3 DNA reads TGTGTCAGCAGTGCACTGTTCGCTAACTATGGCTACACCTTC.

The genes are TRBV7-2 and TRBJ2-1, with D perhaps matching TRBD2 (5 bases). Trimming cost V 1 base and J 15 bases, with 16 bases left between them. This CDR3 region has 13 residues. Germline V CDR1 and CDR2: SGHTA, FQGNSA. CDR3 DNA sequence: TGTGCCAGCAGCTTAGGGAAACATCGGGGTGGGTTCTTC. It specifies CASSLGKHRGGFF.

This chain uses TRBV10-3 with TRBJ1-1; D gene ambiguous. V was shortened by 2 bases and J by 1 base, with 14 bases between the two germline ends. In germline, CDR1 is ENHRY, CDR2 SYGVKD. CDR3 length: 16 amino acids. CDR3 sequence (DNA): TGTGCCATCAGTGAGAGGAGTATAAGAGAGAACACTGAAGCTTTCTTT. It codes for CAISERSIRENTEAFF.

The chain uses TRBV20-1 and TRBJ1-4, with 8 bases that match TRBD1. The CDR3 totals 14 residues. Germline V gene data show CDR1 as DFQATT and CDR2 as SNEGSKA (reference sequence). After removal of 6 bases from V and 5 bases from J, the junction contained 8 bases not matched to a gene. The DNA for the CDR3 is TGCAGTGCCTTCGGCCCAGGGGGCAATGAAAAACTGTTTTTT. It translates to CSAFGPGGNEKLFF.

This clonotype came up a few times. This rearrangement joins TRBV20-1 to TRBJ1-6; 8 bases map to TRBD1. Germline loops: CDR1 DFQATT, CDR2 SNEGSKA (reference sequence). The CDR3 contains 16 residues. V lost 3 bases and J lost 1; bases outside the gene matches: 5. CDR3 amino acids: CSASPTGASYNSPLHF. Written as DNA, the CDR3 is TGCAGTGCTAGTCCGACAGGGGCGTCCTATAATTCACCCCTCCACTTT.

The chain combines TRBV7-7 with TRBJ2-3; D is undetermined. Germline CDR1 and CDR2: SSHAT and FNYEAQ (reference sequence). This CDR3 region has 14 residues. The V and J ends lost 2 bases and 3 bases respectively, with 9 bases between them. CDR3 nucleotide sequence: TGTGCCAGCAGCTTAAGTAGACTGACAGATACGCAGTATTTT. This sequence encodes CASSLSRLTDTQYF.

J is TRBJ2-7 and V is TRBV15; 10 bases agree with TRBD1. Per the germline V gene, CDR1 is LNHNV and CDR2 is YYDKDF (reference sequence). V lost 1 base, J lost 3 bases, and 3 bases stayed unmatched. The CDR3 spans 15 residues. The CDR3 region is CATSRAGTGVYEQYF. The CDR3 DNA is TGTGCCACCAGCAGAGCCGGGACAGGGGTCTACGAGCAGTACTTC.

CDR3 sequence: CASSRQGAHIQYF. For the CDR3, the DNA is TGTGCCAGCAGCAGACAGGGGGCACACATTCAGTACTTC. This chain links TRBV6-1 with TRBJ2-4; 10 bases line up with TRBD1. Trimming took 6 bases from V and 8 from J; bases not matched to a gene: 4. The CDR3 loop spans 13 amino acids. The germline CDR1 and CDR2 sequences are MNHNS and SASEGT.

V usage is TRBV5-1 and J usage is TRBJ2-3; 7 positions match TRBD2. Looked up from germline, CDR1 is SGHRS and CDR2 is YFSETQ. The length of the CDR3 is 16 residues. Germline trimming cut 0 bases from V and 3 bases from J; bases unmatched to any gene: 7. The CDR3 coding sequence is TGCGCCAGCAGCTTGGATACGGGGGGTATTACAGATACGCAGTATTTT. This sequence encodes CASSLDTGGITDTQYF.

The chain couples TRBV3-1 to TRBJ2-3, with 9 bases fitting TRBD2. Germline V gives CDR1 LGHDT, CDR2 YNNKEL (reference sequence). V lost 3 bases and J lost 6; bases outside the gene matches: 4. CDR3 length: 14 residues. CDR3 sequence (DNA): TGTGCCAGCAGCCAGACTAGCGGTCTGGATACGCAGTATTTT. Translation gives CASSQTSGLDTQYF.

This clonotype was counted a single time. The rearrangement joins TRBV2 to TRBJ2-1; 10 positions agree with TRBD1. This CDR3 is built from 13 residues. Germline CDR1 reads SNHLY; CDR2 reads FYNNEI. J gave up 10 bases and V 7 bases, and 7 bases lay outside the gene matches. CDR3 sequence (DNA): TGTGCCAGCACTCGGGACAGGGGAGGGGAGCAGTTCTTC. It is translated as CASTRDRGGEQFF.

The chain joins TRBV20-1 to TRBJ2-4, with 8 bases matching TRBD1. CDR3 length equals 17 residues. Trimming removed 6 bases from V and 1 base from J; junction bases left unmatched: 14. Germline V lookup: CDR1 DFQATT, CDR2 SNEGSKA (reference sequence). CDR3 region: CSALRGRGGMAKNIQYF. The CDR3 DNA sequence: TGCAGTGCCCTCAGGGGGCGAGGGGGAATGGCCAAAAACATTCAGTACTTC.

This clonotype was recorded a few times. The V gene is TRBV6-5, the J gene TRBJ2-5, with a tentative D call TRBD1 (6 bases). The V end lost 0 bases, the J end lost 4 bases, and 6 bases lay between the germline ends. The CDR3 sequence is 13 residues long. Germline CDR1 is MNHEY and CDR2 is SVGAGI. In DNA, the CDR3 is TGTGCCAGCAGTTACTCCAGGGGAGAGACCCAGTACTTC. Translation: CASSYSRGETQYF.